The clone carrying this T cell receptor (beta chain) came up a few times. Its target is unknown. The CDR3 length is 15 residues. V was clipped by 3 bases and J by 7 bases; unmatched bases: 12. Germline assignment: CDR1 KGHSH and CDR2 LQKENI. This entry is derived from a study of T cells after yellow fever vaccination. Study results and caveats: Abundant bulk-derived clonotypes could contaminate FACS-sorted repertoires.

TCRdb called the 5' RACE reads again in MiXCR, with one record for every CDR3 protein. The sample holds approximately 550,000 distinct CDR3 sequences; approximately 21% are singletons and the top ten take 14%. The specimen comprised PBMCs, sampled 15 days after the yellow fever booster vaccination. The chain carries TRBV18 and TRBJ2-7; TRBD1 matches at 7 bases. The clonotype originates from a man aged 30 to 45 who received the YFV17D yellow fever vaccine. The DNA for the CDR3 is TGTGCCAGCTCACCCTCGAGACAGGGCGATTATGAGCAGTACTTC. This encodes CASSPSRQGDYEQYF.